Listed here are 23 T cell receptor beta chains from one sample, sequenced in a study of cytomegalovirus exposure and HLA in healthy donors. Primers for the PCR totalled 60 Vbeta and 13 Jbeta. Method: immunoSEQ multiplex PCR; TCRdb's copy keeps in-frame clones and lacks some. The data contain about 150,000 clones, 80% of them singletons. Material for sequencing was PBMCs. The source is a man under 40 in good health and CMV-seropositive.

The CDR3 coding sequence is TGTGCCAGCAGCCAAGAAGGCGGGAGGGCCTCCTACAATGAGCAGTTCTTC. Amino acids: CASSQEGGRASYNEQFF. The V gene is TRBV4-2, the J gene TRBJ2-1; 9 nucleotides line up with TRBD2. The V segment lost 0 bases and the J segment 0 bases; nucleotides outside the gene matches: 3. CDR3 length equals 17 residues. Germline CDR1 and CDR2: LGHNA and YNFKEQ.

This chain connects TRBV7-2 to TRBJ2-4; 13 bases are shared with TRBD2. Germline loops: CDR1 SGHTA, CDR2 FQGNSA. V trimming: 5 bases; J trimming: 6 bases; junction bases outside the gene matches: 4. CDR3 length equals 15 residues. CDR3 protein: CASSEGLAGSNIQYF. The DNA of the CDR3 is TGTGCCAGCAGCGAGGGACTAGCGGGGTCAAACATTCAGTACTTC.

The chain recombines TRBV7-2 with TRBJ2-7; D is undetermined. The CDR3 is 13 amino acids. Trimming cost V 3 bases and J 3 bases, with 9 bases left between them. Germline-derived CDR1 and CDR2 are SGHTA and FQGNSA. CDR3 sequence (DNA): TGTGCCAGCAGCTTCGCTACGAGCTACGAGCAGTACTTC. This gives the protein CASSFATSYEQYF. Supplemented by reference TRBV7-2 and TRBJ2-7, the full variable domain reads GAGVSQSPSNKVTEKGKDVELRCDPISGHTALYWYRQSLGQGLEFLIYFQGNSAPDKSGLPSDRFSAERTGGSVSTLTIQRTQQEDSAVYLCASSFATSYEQYFGPGTRLTVT.

The chain has TRBV27 and TRBJ2-7; 12 positions agree with TRBD2. Germline assignment: CDR1 MNHEY and CDR2 SMNVEV (reference sequence). J lost 4 bases, V lost 6 bases, and 7 bases had no gene match. This CDR3 comprises 15 residues. CDR3 sequence (DNA): TGTGCCAGCAGGACGACTAGCGGGAGTTGGTACGAGCAGTACTTC. It yields the protein CASRTTSGSWYEQYF.

V is TRBV18 and J is TRBJ2-7; perhaps TRBD1 as D (5 bases). The CDR3 loop spans 15 amino acids. Germline assignment: CDR1 KGHSH and CDR2 LQKENI. V lost 3 bases to trimming and J lost 3 bases, with 15 bases between them. CDR3 in DNA: TGTGCCAGCTCACCTCGGATTCAGGGAAGCTACGAGCAGTACTTC. This gives the protein CASSPRIQGSYEQYF. The full variable domain, in which reference TRBV18 and TRBJ2-7 provide the parts outside the CDR3, is NAGVMQNPRHLVRRRGQEARLRCSPMKGHSHVYWYRQLPEEGLKFMVYLQKENIIDESGMPKERFSAEFPKEGPSILRIQQVVRGDSAAYFCASSPRIQGSYEQYFGPGTRLTVT.

The CDR3 DNA reads TGTGCCAGCAGTTTACTAGGTGAGACGCAGTATTTT. Amino acid sequence: CASSLLGETQYF. The chain is built from TRBV28 and TRBJ2-3; D is unresolved. Germline V gives CDR1 MDHEN, CDR2 SYDVKM. The V and J ends lost 2 bases and 9 bases respectively, with 9 bases between them. CDR3 length: 12 amino acids.

The gene calls are TRBV7-3 and TRBJ2-3, with D maybe TRBD1 (6 bases). Per the germline V gene, CDR1 is SGHTA and CDR2 is FQGTGA. Trimming shortened V by 2 bases and J by 3 bases, and 15 bases separated the two germline ends. CDR3 length: 16 amino acids. CDR3 DNA: TGTGCCAGCAGCTTACTAGGGGGTGGGAGAACAGATACGCAGTATTTT. Protein: CASSLLGGGRTDTQYF.

This chain joins TRBV5-6 and TRBJ2-6; 8 bases map to TRBD1. CDR3 length equals 18 residues. The junction had 9 bases not matched to a gene; V was cut back by 4 bases and J by 0 bases. Germline values: CDR1 SGHDT, CDR2 YYEEEE. CDR3 protein: CASSPDRVFLSGANVLTF. CDR3 coding DNA: TGTGCCAGCAGCCCGGACAGGGTTTTCCTCTCTGGGGCCAACGTCCTGACTTTC.

The chain has TRBV2 and TRBJ1-5; 9 bases match TRBD1. CDR1 is SNHLY, CDR2 FYNNEI, per germline. The CDR3 sequence is 13 residues long. The J segment lost 4 bases and the V segment lost 8 bases, leaving 3 bases of the junction unmatched. In DNA form, the CDR3 reads TGTGCCAGCGACAGGGGGGGGAATCAGCCCCAGCATTTT. This translates into CASDRGGNQPQHF.

The chain is built from TRBV27 and TRBJ2-2, with a weak D call TRBD1 (6 bases). This CDR3 region has 14 residues. From germline, CDR1 is MNHEY and CDR2 SMNVEV (reference sequence). Trimming took off 6 bases at V and 5 bases at J, with 13 bases between the two ends. In DNA form, the CDR3 reads TGTGCCAGCAGACAGGGCACATCTACCGGGGAGCTGTTTTTT. It specifies CASRQGTSTGELFF.

V usage is TRBV2 and J usage is TRBJ1-1, with D perhaps matching TRBD1 (6 bases). In germline, CDR1 is SNHLY, CDR2 FYNNEI. The ends were cut back, 4 bases at V and 3 bases at J, with 15 bases in the middle. This CDR3 is 15 amino acids long. The CDR3 loop reads CASSVYRDGDTEAFF. CDR3 in DNA: TGTGCCAGCAGTGTATACAGGGACGGAGACACTGAAGCTTTCTTT.

The chain uses TRBV18 and TRBJ2-7; 15 nucleotides match TRBD2. V shed 3 bases and J 5 bases; nucleotides not matched to a gene: 8. Germline V gene sequence: CDR1 KGHSH, CDR2 LQKENI. CDR3 length equals 17 residues. The CDR3 is CASSPSGGLAGGDEQYF. CDR3 DNA: TGTGCCAGCTCACCTTCAGGCGGACTAGCGGGAGGGGACGAGCAGTACTTC.

This clone has just one count. The CDR3 bases are TGTGCCAGCAGCCCTCAACTAGGGAGGGCTAGCACAGATACGCAGTATTTT. Protein: CASSPQLGRASTDTQYF. The V gene is TRBV7-9, the J gene TRBJ2-3; 7 positions match TRBD2. V trimming: 5 bases; J trimming: 0 bases; junction bases outside the gene matches: 11. Germline V gives CDR1 SEHNR, CDR2 FQNEAQ (reference sequence). This CDR3 is 17 amino acids long.

Of note for this clone: This likely reflects a read error, since a far larger clone is one base away. The rearrangement joins TRBV7-9 to TRBJ1-1, with a tentative D call TRBD1 (6 bases). The CDR3 spans 14 residues. Trimming removed 4 bases at V and 0 bases at J, with 9 bases between. CDR1 is SEHNR and CDR2 is FQNEAQ in the germline V gene (reference sequence). This CDR3 is CASSSGQMNTEAFF. CDR3 DNA sequence: TGTGCCAGCAGCTCCGGACAGATGAACACTGAAGCTTTCTTT.

This clone occurred a few times. The chain has TRBV5-8 and TRBJ1-5; 7 bases fit TRBD1. Germline CDR1 reads SGHTS; CDR2 reads YDEGEE. The CDR3 is 15 residues long. After removal of 4 bases from V and 6 bases from J, the junction contained 10 bases not matched to a gene. Here the CDR3 DNA reads TGTGCCAGCAGCCATGACAGGGAGTTTACTCAGCCCCAGCATTTT. Translating it yields CASSHDREFTQPQHF. The whole variable domain, filled in from reference TRBV5-8 and TRBJ1-5, reads EAGVTQSPTHLIKTRGQQATLRCSPISGHTSVYWYQQALGLGLQFLLWYDEGEERNRGNFPPRFSGRQFPNYSSELNVNALELEDSALYLCASSHDREFTQPQHFGDGTRLSIL.

The chain combines TRBV5-4 with TRBJ2-1; 16 bases match TRBD2. Losses at the gene ends were 4 bases for V and 7 bases for J; bases not matched to a gene: 8. This CDR3 is 17 amino acids long. CDR1 and CDR2 from the germline V gene are SGHNT and YYREEE (reference sequence). The CDR3 loop reads CASSPRGTSGRANEQFF. The CDR3 bases are TGTGCCAGCAGCCCCCGCGGGACTAGCGGGAGGGCGAATGAGCAGTTCTTC.

This clone was counted many times. V and J are TRBV10-3 and TRBJ2-1; D is unresolved. Trimming stripped 4 bases from V and 7 bases from J, with 5 bases between. The germline gives CDR1 ENHRY, CDR2 SYGVKD. The CDR3 runs to 11 residues. The CDR3 reads CAISGQNEQFF. CDR3 nucleotide sequence: TGTGCCATCAGTGGGCAGAATGAGCAGTTCTTC.

The chain employs TRBV7-9 and TRBJ2-1; 9 nucleotides align to TRBD2. V shed 1 base, J shed 10 bases, and the junction held 8 bases outside the gene matches. Germline loops: CDR1 SEHNR, CDR2 FQNEAQ (reference sequence). The CDR3 totals 15 residues. The CDR3 spells CASSLVRMAGGEQFF. In nucleotides, the CDR3 is TGTGCCAGCAGCTTAGTCCGTATGGCGGGAGGGGAGCAGTTCTTC.

This clone was detected a few times. This sequence joins TRBV25-1 and TRBJ1-1; D is undetermined. CDR3 length: 12 amino acids. V dropped 5 bases and J dropped 1 base, with 5 bases sitting between them. CDR1 and CDR2 from the germline V gene are MGHDK and SYGVNS. The CDR3 DNA follows: TGTGCCAGCAGTCCAGAGAACACTGAAGCTTTCTTT. This codes for CASSPENTEAFF.

The chain joins TRBV10-3 to TRBJ2-7, with 7 bases that match TRBD1. The CDR3 is 14 amino acids. Germline V CDR1 and CDR2: ENHRY, SYGVKD. V trimming: 5 bases; J trimming: 3 bases; junction bases outside the gene matches: 7. CDR3 protein: CAISRDRDSYEQYF. CDR3 sequence (DNA): TGTGCCATCAGTCGGGACCGGGACAGCTACGAGCAGTACTTC.

The J gene is TRBJ1-3, the V gene TRBV30; D is ambiguous. Germline V gene data show CDR1 as GTSNPN and CDR2 as SVGIG (reference sequence). The CDR3 length is 15 residues. Trimming left V 5 bases short and J 4 bases short, with 18 bases between. CDR3 sequence: CAWEAPPSPGNTIYF. CDR3 DNA sequence: TGTGCCTGGGAGGCTCCCCCGTCTCCCGGAAACACCATATATTTT.

This chain uses TRBV28 with TRBJ2-3, with 10 nucleotides matching TRBD1. V trimming: 4 bases; J trimming: 4 bases; junction bases outside the gene matches: 11. The germline CDR1 and CDR2 sequences are MDHEN and SYDVKM. The CDR3 has 17 amino acids. DNA for the CDR3: TGTGCCAGCAGTTCCCGGGACAGGGGCTTTCGATCAGATACGCAGTATTTT. Encoded protein: CASSSRDRGFRSDTQYF.

This chain links TRBV10-3 with TRBJ2-7, with D tentatively TRBD2 (6 bases). Per the germline V gene, CDR1 is ENHRY and CDR2 is SYGVKD. The CDR3 has 14 residues. The V end lost 0 bases, the J end lost 3 bases, and 9 bases lay between the germline ends. CDR3 DNA sequence: TGTGCCATCAGTGAGTCCGCGGGGCTCTACGAGCAGTACTTC. Its translation: CAISESAGLYEQYF.